The rows below give T cell receptor beta chains drawn from one sample of a study of T cell changes during pregnancy in multiple sclerosis. Sequencing used immunoSEQ multiplex PCR; TCRdb keeps in-frame clones, though not all of them. The profile shows 30,000 or so clones, about 88% of them singletons. The sample in question was CD8+ T cells from peripheral blood mononuclear cells, obtained in the second trimester of pregnancy. The receptors were sampled from a female donor with multiple sclerosis, enrolled in a pregnancy study. The CDR3 runs from the conserved cysteine through the conserved F or W. A D gene is named only where the DNA matches it firmly. A clone size is listed for some rows: how often the clone was seen (once, few, many), or a class if it is expanded.

CDR3 | DNA | size | D | J | V
CASRPSGRVMSNEQFF | TGTGCCAGCAGACCCTCGGGCAGGGTTATGTCAAATGAGCAGTTCTTC | few | - | TRBJ2-1 | TRBV5-6
CAWSYSGAYEQYF | TGTGCCTGGAGCTACAGCGGGGCCTACGAGCAGTACTTC | - | TRBD2 | TRBJ2-7 | TRBV30
CASSEARREKLFF | TGTGCCAGCAGTGAAGCCCGTAGAGAAAAACTGTTTTTT | - | - | TRBJ1-4 | TRBV2
CASSLGQGSNQPQHF | TGTGCCAGCAGCTTGGGACAGGGCAGCAATCAGCCCCAGCATTTT | - | TRBD1 | TRBJ1-5 | TRBV13
CASSLSGGPPNEQFF | TGTGCCAGTAGCCTTAGCGGGGGGCCCCCCAATGAGCAGTTCTTC | - | TRBD2 | TRBJ2-1 | TRBV19
CASSLVSYRDEQYF | TGCGCCAGCAGCTTGGTGAGCTACAGGGACGAGCAGTACTTC | once | - | TRBJ2-7 | TRBV5-1
CASSLDGGDSYEQYF | TGTGCCAGCAGCTTAGATGGGGGCGACTCCTACGAGCAGTACTTC | - | - | TRBJ2-7 | TRBV7-6
CASSLADRALTEAFF | TGCGCCAGCAGCTTGGCGGACAGGGCTCTGACTGAAGCTTTCTTT | - | TRBD1 | TRBJ1-1 | TRBV5-1
CASSQSLRMETQYF | TGCGCCAGCAGCCAAAGCCTACGTATGGAGACCCAGTACTTC | - | - | TRBJ2-5 | TRBV4-1
CASSGSDRGNYGYTF | TGTGCCAGCAGCGGATCGGACAGGGGCAACTATGGCTACACCTTC | - | TRBD1 | TRBJ1-2 | TRBV9
CASSLADSFSYEQYF | TGCGCCAGCAGCTTGGCGGACTCGTTTTCCTACGAGCAGTACTTC | - | - | TRBJ2-7 | TRBV5-1
CASSIRGDEQFF | TGTGCCAGCAGCATCAGGGGTGATGAGCAGTTCTTC | - | - | TRBJ2-1 | TRBV7-9
CSVESSGRVDTQYF | TGCAGCGTTGAATCTAGCGGGAGGGTAGATACGCAGTATTTT | - | TRBD2 | TRBJ2-3 | TRBV29-1
CASGGGPNTGELFF | TGTGCCAGCGGGGGCGGGCCGAACACCGGGGAGCTGTTTTTT | - | - | TRBJ2-2 | TRBV6-1
CAWSVSGTGGYEQYF | TGTGCCTGGAGTGTTAGCGGGACAGGGGGTTACGAGCAGTACTTC | - | TRBD1 | TRBJ2-7 | TRBV30
CASSLWTGGTQPQHF | TGTGCCAGCAGTTTATGGACAGGGGGCACTCAGCCCCAGCATTTT | - | TRBD1 | TRBJ1-5 | TRBV28
CASSPIREGSYEQYF | TGTGCCAGCAGTCCAATCCGGGAGGGATCCTACGAGCAGTACTTC | - | TRBD2 | TRBJ2-7 | TRBV6-6
CSVVGQGSNQPQHF | TGCAGCGTCGTCGGACAGGGGAGCAATCAGCCCCAGCATTTT | - | TRBD1 | TRBJ1-5 | TRBV29-1
CASSLGGGYGYTF | TGTGCCAGCAGCTTAGGCGGGGGCTATGGCTACACCTTC | - | - | TRBJ1-2 | TRBV11-2
CAIRAGVSGTDTQYF | TGTGCCATCAGGGCGGGAGTCTCCGGCACAGATACGCAGTATTTT | - | TRBD2 | TRBJ2-3 | TRBV10-3
CASSFRGGQNTGELFF | TGTGCCAGCAGCTTTAGGGGGGGACAGAACACCGGGGAGCTGTTTTTT | - | - | TRBJ2-2 | TRBV9
CASSLLGRAADTQYF | TGTGCCAGCAGCCTCCTCGGCAGGGCGGCAGATACGCAGTATTTT | - | - | TRBJ2-3 | TRBV5-5
CASSFEFANTGELFF | TGTGCCAGCAGTTTTGAGTTTGCGAACACCGGGGAGCTGTTTTTT | - | - | TRBJ2-2 | TRBV27
CSAGRQGSYGYTF | TGCAGCGCCGGGCGACAGGGAAGCTATGGCTACACCTTC | - | TRBD1 | TRBJ1-2 | TRBV29-1
CASTLLAGGRDEQFF | TGTGCCAGCACCCTCCTAGCGGGAGGGAGGGATGAGCAGTTCTTC | - | TRBD2 | TRBJ2-1 | TRBV6-1
CASSLSPEAFF | TGTGCCAGCAGCTTAAGCCCTGAAGCTTTCTTT | - | - | TRBJ1-1 | TRBV7-9
CASSYPVQYTEAFF | TGTGCCAGCAGTTACCCCGTACAGTACACTGAAGCTTTCTTT | - | - | TRBJ1-1 | TRBV6-6
CARSSSGRTDTQYF | TGTGCCAGGAGTTCTAGCGGCCGTACAGATACGCAGTATTTT | few | TRBD2 | TRBJ2-3 | TRBV2
CSVARLAGDNEQFF | TGCAGCGTCGCACGACTAGCGGGGGACAATGAGCAGTTCTTC | - | TRBD2 | TRBJ2-1 | TRBV29-1
CASSGGQGGNIQYF | TGTGCCAGCAGCGGAGGACAGGGAGGGAACATTCAGTACTTC | once | - | TRBJ2-4 | TRBV9
CATSRDRKLQETQYF | TGTGCCACCAGCAGAGACAGGAAATTACAAGAGACCCAGTACTTC | - | - | TRBJ2-5 | TRBV15
CASSETGYQPQHF | TGTGCCAGCAGTGAAACAGGGTATCAGCCCCAGCATTTT | - | - | TRBJ1-5 | TRBV6-1